The 7 T cell receptor beta chains presented below share a single source sample, sequenced in a study of T cell changes during pregnancy in multiple sclerosis. Clones were sequenced by immunoSEQ multiplex PCR, and TCRdb holds only the in-frame ones, with some missing. The table has more than 40,000 clones, around 94% seen once. This specimen consisted of CD4+ T cells from peripheral blood mononuclear cells, obtained in the second trimester of pregnancy. These receptor sequences come from a female donor with multiple sclerosis, enrolled in a pregnancy study.

The CDR3 DNA reads as TGTGCCAGCAGCAACCCCCGGGTAGCTGGGGCCAACGTCCTGACTTTC. It encodes CASSNPRVAGANVLTF. The chain recombines TRBV11-2 with TRBJ2-6; unclear D gene. CDR1 is SGHAT, CDR2 FQNNGV, per germline. V dropped 5 bases and J dropped 2 bases, with 13 bases sitting between them. The CDR3 is 16 residues long.

This clone is a singleton in its sample. V usage is TRBV16 and J usage is TRBJ2-1; 8 nucleotides agree with TRBD1. The CDR3 runs to 14 residues. Trimming at V came to 5 bases and at J to 12 bases, leaving 12 bases not matched to a gene. From germline, CDR1 is KGHSY and CDR2 FQNENV. The CDR3 region is CASSADRVLLGQFF. CDR3 in DNA: TGTGCCAGCAGCGCGGACAGGGTTTTGTTAGGGCAGTTCTTC.

The chain is built from TRBV27 and TRBJ1-1, with a tentative D call TRBD1 (5 bases). Per germline, CDR1 MNHEY and CDR2 SMNVEV (reference sequence). This CDR3 is built from 17 residues. Trimming pared 2 bases from V and 4 bases from J, leaving 20 bases between. The CDR3 DNA follows: TGTGCCAGCAGTTTAAGGGTGACAGCCCCCGGGGGCACTGAAGCTTTCTTT. Translating it yields CASSLRVTAPGGTEAFF.

This chain joins TRBV11-2 and TRBJ1-4; TRBD1 is a possible D gene (6 bases). There are 16 residues in the CDR3. Trimming shortened V by 5 bases and J by 6 bases, and 19 bases separated the two germline ends. Germline V gene data show CDR1 as SGHAT and CDR2 as FQNNGV. The CDR3 region has the DNA TGTGCCAGCAGCCCGAGACCTGGGAGGGGGGATGAAAAACTGTTTTTT. Translation: CASSPRPGRGDEKLFF.

This chain joins TRBV7-9 and TRBJ1-1, with 8 bases identical to TRBD1. The junction had 5 bases not matched to a gene; V was cut back by 7 bases and J by 1 base. This CDR3 has 14 amino acids. Germline V gene data show CDR1 as SEHNR and CDR2 as FQNEAQ (reference sequence). CDR3 sequence (DNA): TGTGCCAGCACCCTCGGGACAGGGAACACTGAAGCTTTCTTT. Protein sequence: CASTLGTGNTEAFF.

The V call is TRBV2, the J call TRBJ2-1, with 7 positions matching TRBD1. This CDR3 is 13 amino acids long. Germline CDR1 is SNHLY and CDR2 is FYNNEI. Trimming took 5 bases from V and 4 from J; bases not matched to a gene: 2. CDR3 bases: TGTGCCAGCAGTCAGGACAGGTACAATGAGCAGTTCTTC. Amino acids: CASSQDRYNEQFF.

The V gene is TRBV5-6, the J gene TRBJ1-1, with D perhaps TRBD1 (5 bases). Trimming removed 0 bases at V and 5 bases at J, with 11 bases between. Germline V gene data show CDR1 as SGHDT and CDR2 as YYEEEE. The CDR3 totals 14 residues. As DNA, the CDR3 is TGTGCCAGCAGCTTGGGGCAGGGAGGGACTGAAGCTTTCTTT. Protein sequence: CASSLGQGGTEAFF.